Detailed here is one T cell receptor (beta chain). Its cognate antigen is unknown. At survey level, the immunoSEQ assay was run in its v3.0 version. TCRdb keeps only in-frame clones here, not all; method: immunoSEQ multiplex PCR. The data show approximately 16,000 clones, with around 84% seen just once and roughly 14% held by the top ten. The data were obtained in a study of long-term antiretroviral therapy in people with HIV. Study-wide findings and caveats: In HIV, the repertoires covered a tighter span of CDR3 lengths than in controls.

Germline V lookup: CDR1 SGHRS, CDR2 YFSETQ. V lost 8 bases, J lost 4 bases, and 1 base stayed unmatched. The CDR3 covers 11 residues. This TCR was recovered from a woman aged 40 to 50 with HIV. The V and J genes are TRBV5-1 and TRBJ2-5; 8 bases agree with TRBD1. The sample was unsorted PBMCs, taken 3.2 years after starting antiretroviral therapy. The CDR3 DNA sequence: TGCGCCAGTCAGGGGGCAGAGACCCAGTACTTC. Translating it yields CASQGAETQYF.